One and the same sample provided the 29 T cell receptor beta chains below, sequenced in a study of blood T cell repertoires in COVID-19 (dated by TCRdb to the early 2020s). Libraries were made using the immunoSEQ multiplex PCR assay. TCRdb retrieved this table from immuneACCESS and kept in-frame rearrangements only. Not all clones are present; in checked studies, unresolved V genes account for under half, and no reason is known for the remainder. This sample has about 130,000 clones in its table, and around nine tenths of those were observed once. The ten largest clones represent roughly 2.1% of the sample. The sequenced sample consisted of peripheral blood. These receptors all stem from a man over 45 with COVID-19, enrolled during active disease.

The gene calls are TRBV5-4 and TRBJ2-1, with TRBD2 matching over 7 bases. The germline V gene encodes CDR1 SGHNT and CDR2 YYREEE (reference sequence). After removal of 9 bases from V and 3 bases from J, the junction contained 9 bases not matched to a gene. The length of the CDR3 is 14 residues. CDR3 nucleotide sequence: TGTGCCACCCAGAGGGAGGGGAACTACAATGAGCAGTTCTTC. This sequence encodes CATQREGNYNEQFF.

This chain connects TRBV6-5 to TRBJ1-3; a possible D gene is TRBD1 (6 bases). CDR1 is MNHEY and CDR2 is SVGAGI in the germline V gene. This CDR3 comprises 15 residues. Trimming cost V 6 bases and J 6 bases, with 18 bases left between them. CDR3 bases: TGTGCCAGCAGCAGCGGGACATCAGGCGAAAACACCATATATTTT. It translates to CASSSGTSGENTIYF.

In this sample, this clone turned up a few times. This chain uses TRBV4-1 with TRBJ1-1, with 10 bases that match TRBD1. The J segment lost 9 bases and the V segment lost 6 bases, leaving 7 bases of the junction unmatched. There are 13 residues in the CDR3. Per the germline V gene, CDR1 is MGHRA and CDR2 is YSYEKL. The CDR3 sequence is CASRGTGDGQAFF. CDR3 bases: TGCGCCAGCAGAGGGACAGGGGATGGGCAAGCTTTCTTT.

The chain couples TRBV11-2 to TRBJ1-1, with 7 bases identical to TRBD1. J lost 4 bases, V lost 5 bases, and 7 bases had no gene match. The CDR3 contains 14 residues. Germline V gives CDR1 SGHAT, CDR2 FQNNGV. Here the CDR3 DNA reads TGTGCCAGCAGCCACTCAGGGGGAGGCACTGAAGCTTTCTTT. Encoded protein: CASSHSGGGTEAFF. The whole variable domain, filled in from reference TRBV11-2 and TRBJ1-1, reads EAGVAQSPRYKIIEKRQSVAFWCNPISGHATLYWYQQILGQGPKLLIQFQNNGVVDDSQLPKDRFSAERLKGVDSTLKIQPAKLEDSAVYLCASSHSGGGTEAFFGQGTRLTVV.

The V call is TRBV27, the J call TRBJ2-2; D possibly corresponds to TRBD2 (5 bases). CDR3 size: 14 residues. V lost 5 bases and J lost 5, with 12 bases in between. Per germline, CDR1 MNHEY and CDR2 SMNVEV (reference sequence). CDR3 nucleotides: TGTGCCAGCAGTCTCTCAAGAGGGACCGGGGAGCTGTTTTTT. It translates to CASSLSRGTGELFF.

Of note for this clone: The junction differs from germline at one of its ends, possibly a read error. The chain is built from TRBV7-7 and TRBJ2-2; 7 bases line up with TRBD1. The length of the CDR3 is 13 residues. Germline V gives CDR1 SSHAT, CDR2 FNYEAQ (reference sequence). CDR3 sequence reads: CASSPQGTGELFF. CDR3 DNA: TGTGCTAGCAGCCCACAGGGGACCGGGGAGCTGTTTTTT.

CDR3 sequence: CASSLSGSSYNEQFF. CDR3 DNA: TGTGCCAGCAGCTTAAGCGGGAGCTCCTACAATGAGCAGTTCTTC. This chain uses TRBV7-3 with TRBJ2-1; 7 bases match TRBD2. The CDR3 is 15 residues long. The V and J ends lost 1 base and 0 bases, in that order; junction bases with no gene match: 0. Germline V gene sequence: CDR1 SGHTA, CDR2 FQGTGA.

The V gene is TRBV7-2, the J gene TRBJ1-2; weak D call: TRBD1 (5 bases). The germline gives CDR1 SGHTA, CDR2 FQGNSA. This CDR3 comprises 14 residues. The V and J ends lost 5 bases and 4 bases respectively, with 14 bases between them. CDR3 in amino acids: CASSPPQGRYGYTF. DNA of the CDR3: TGTGCCAGCAGCCCCCCGCAGGGTCGCTATGGCTACACCTTC.

This sequence joins TRBV4-1 and TRBJ2-5, with a weak D call TRBD1 (6 bases). The CDR3 length is 14 residues. CDR1 is MGHRA, CDR2 YSYEKL, per germline. Trimming shortened V by 5 bases and J by 5 bases, and 15 bases separated the two germline ends. CDR3 residues: CASSTQGQEETQYF. CDR3 sequence (DNA): TGCGCCAGCAGCACCCAGGGGCAAGAGGAGACCCAGTACTTC.

V gene TRBV6-2 or TRBV6-3 combines with J gene TRBJ2-6; the D gene is possibly TRBD2 (6 bases). Per the germline V gene, CDR1 is MNHEY and CDR2 is SVGEGT. V dropped 1 base and J dropped 2 bases, with 9 bases sitting between them. The CDR3 loop spans 16 amino acids. The CDR3 region has the DNA TGTGCCAGCAGTTACTTTTGGGGGGCTGGGGCCAACGTCCTGACTTTC. Encoded protein: CASSYFWGAGANVLTF.

This chain joins TRBV19 and TRBJ2-2; tentative D call: TRBD1 (6 bases). With 4 bases removed from V and 2 bases from J, the gap between germline ends came to 11 bases. CDR1 and CDR2 from the germline V gene are LNHDA and SQIVND (reference sequence). The CDR3 totals 15 residues. CDR3 sequence reads: CASSSPDSNTGELFF. The CDR3 DNA follows: TGTGCCAGTAGTAGCCCGGACAGTAACACCGGGGAGCTGTTTTTT.

The CDR3, as DNA: TGTGCCAGTTCGCTAGCGAATTCCTACAATGAGCAGTTCTTC. It specifies CASSLANSYNEQFF. The chain links TRBV19 to TRBJ2-1; maybe TRBD2 (6 bases). The length of the CDR3 is 14 residues. The germline V and J ends were trimmed by 8 bases and 1 base, with 12 bases remaining between them. Germline CDR1 is LNHDA and CDR2 is SQIVND (reference sequence).

The chain carries TRBV9 and TRBJ2-7, with TRBD2 identical over 7 bases. There are 15 residues in the CDR3. After removal of 0 bases from V and 0 bases from J, the junction contained 3 bases not matched to a gene. Germline loops: CDR1 SGDLS, CDR2 YYNGEE. The CDR3 spells CASSVGLADSYEQYF. CDR3 bases: TGTGCCAGCAGCGTAGGTCTAGCGGACTCCTACGAGCAGTACTTC.

The chain is built from TRBV30 and TRBJ2-2; unclear D gene. Germline loops: CDR1 GTSNPN, CDR2 SVGIG (reference sequence). This CDR3 spans 15 amino acids. Trimming left V 0 bases short and J 4 bases short, with 12 bases between. In DNA, the CDR3 is TGTGCCTGGAGTGTTTCCGGTATGATCACCGGGGAGCTGTTTTTT. Its translation: CAWSVSGMITGELFF.

This clone was detected only once. V gene TRBV9 combines with J gene TRBJ2-1; 12 nucleotides align to TRBD2. The trim removed 3 bases at V and 7 bases at J, leaving 8 bases unmatched. Germline CDR1 is SGDLS and CDR2 is YYNGEE. This CDR3 comprises 16 residues. Here the CDR3 reads CASSARLAGVENEQFF. CDR3 nucleotides: TGTGCCAGCAGCGCTCGACTAGCGGGAGTTGAGAATGAGCAGTTCTTC.

The V and J genes are TRBV6-5 and TRBJ1-2, with 10 bases lining up with TRBD1. Germline lookup yields CDR1 MNHEY and CDR2 SVGAGI. There are 15 residues in the CDR3. The V gene end was trimmed by 6 bases and the J gene end by 4 bases; junction bases not matched to a gene: 8. CDR3 amino acids: CASRTTGGIFYGYTF. CDR3 nucleotide sequence: TGTGCCAGCAGGACGACAGGGGGCATCTTCTATGGCTACACCTTC.

The V call is TRBV4-2, the J call TRBJ2-2, with D maybe TRBD2 (6 bases). Per the germline V gene, CDR1 is LGHNA and CDR2 is YNFKEQ. The CDR3 is 19 residues long. The V end lost 1 base, the J end lost 3 bases, and 21 bases lay between the germline ends. CDR3 region: CASSQGPLGGAFDTGELFF. The CDR3 coding sequence is TGTGCCAGCAGCCAAGGTCCCCTCGGAGGGGCGTTCGACACCGGGGAGCTGTTTTTT.

The CDR3 region is CASSSGTGDAYNEQFF. DNA of the CDR3: TGTGCCAGCAGCTCCGGGACAGGGGACGCCTACAATGAGCAGTTCTTC. V usage is TRBV11-3 and J usage is TRBJ2-1, with 10 bases identical to TRBD1. V was pared by 4 bases and J by 2 bases, with 5 bases of the junction left unmatched. The CDR3 runs 16 residues. In germline, CDR1 is SGHNT, CDR2 YENEEA.

The V gene is TRBV6-5, the J gene TRBJ2-5; 10 bases are a match to TRBD1. Per germline, CDR1 MNHEY and CDR2 SVGAGI. The ends lost 6 bases at V and 5 bases at J; junction bases unmatched: 6. CDR3 length: 14 residues. The CDR3 sequence is CASRSDRGTETQYF. In nucleotides, the CDR3 is TGTGCCAGCAGGTCGGACAGGGGGACCGAGACCCAGTACTTC.

CDR3 loop: CASSQASSGRFEFF. CDR3 in DNA: TGTGCCAGCAGCCAAGCCAGCAGCGGGAGGTTTGAGTTCTTC. The chain employs TRBV3-1 (or the pseudogene TRBV3-2) and TRBJ2-1; 9 bases agree with TRBD2. Unmatched junction bases numbered 9, after V lost 1 base and J lost 14 bases. Germline assignment: CDR1 LGHDT and CDR2 YNNKEL (reference sequence). This CDR3 comprises 14 residues.

The chain uses TRBV25-1 and TRBJ2-7; D may be TRBD2 (5 bases). CDR3 length equals 15 residues. Germline values: CDR1 MGHDK, CDR2 SYGVNS. V lost 4 bases and J 6 bases, leaving 19 bases between the germline ends. CDR3 region: CASSGRTLADAEQYF. The CDR3 region has the DNA TGTGCCAGCAGTGGTCGGACCCTAGCCGATGCCGAGCAGTACTTC.

The chain carries TRBV20-1 and TRBJ2-3, with TRBD2 matching over 8 bases. The CDR3 is made up of 15 amino acids. After removal of 3 bases from V and 2 bases from J, the junction contained 7 bases not matched to a gene. Germline V CDR1 and CDR2: DFQATT, SNEGSKA (reference sequence). As DNA, the CDR3 is TGCAGTGCTAGTAAGGATAGCGGGACCACAGATACGCAGTATTTT. This sequence encodes CSASKDSGTTDTQYF.

This clone was seen only once. This chain links TRBV3-1 (or the pseudogene TRBV3-2) with TRBJ2-1; possibly TRBD2 for D (6 bases). The V gene's germline CDR1 is LGHDT and CDR2 YNNKEL (reference sequence). This CDR3 region has 13 residues. V gave up 1 base and J gave up 6 bases, with 7 bases separating them. CDR3 sequence (DNA): TGTGCCAGCAGCCAAGGCGGGGCCAATGAGCAGTTCTTC. It encodes CASSQGGANEQFF.

The chain is built from TRBV6-5 and TRBJ1-5; D unclear. Trimming shortened V by 5 bases and J by 7 bases, and 18 bases separated the two germline ends. The germline gives CDR1 MNHEY, CDR2 SVGAGI. CDR3 length: 15 residues. The CDR3 DNA follows: TGTGCCAGCAGTAGTGCGGAGTCCCCCTGGCAGCCCCAGCATTTT. It translates to CASSSAESPWQPQHF.

The chain is built from TRBV27 and TRBJ2-3; TRBD2 matches at 7 bases. Germline V gene data show CDR1 as MNHEY and CDR2 as SMNVEV (reference sequence). The CDR3 extends over 13 amino acids. With V trimmed by 8 bases and J by 6 bases, 8 bases remained unmatched. CDR3 DNA sequence: TGTGCCAGCGCTGGGGGGGTCGGGGATACGCAGTATTTT. Its translation is CASAGGVGDTQYF.

J is TRBJ1-1 and V is TRBV11-2; 7 bases are shared with TRBD1. From germline, CDR1 is SGHAT and CDR2 FQNNGV. This CDR3 has 17 residues. J lost 1 base, V lost 5 bases, and 13 bases had no gene match. The CDR3 DNA follows: TGTGCCAGCAGCCCCGCAAGGGACAGACTCAAGAACACTGAAGCTTTCTTT. This encodes CASSPARDRLKNTEAFF.

Only one count was recorded for this clone. V usage is TRBV11-2 and J usage is TRBJ2-5; the match to TRBD2 covers 7 bases. The length of the CDR3 is 17 residues. Looked up from germline, CDR1 is SGHAT and CDR2 is FQNNGV. V lost 2 bases, J lost 5 bases, and 14 bases stayed unmatched. In nucleotides, the CDR3 is TGTGCCAGCAGCTTAAATCTGGGGGGAGGAGCGGGGGAGACCCAGTACTTC. Translated, it gives CASSLNLGGGAGETQYF.

This rearrangement joins TRBV9 to TRBJ2-3; 12 bases map to TRBD2. This CDR3 spans 16 amino acids. Per germline, CDR1 SGDLS and CDR2 YYNGEE. V was clipped by 3 bases and J by 1 base; unmatched bases: 3. CDR3 amino acids: CASSGRLAGGTDTQYF. In DNA, the CDR3 is TGTGCCAGCAGCGGGCGACTAGCGGGAGGCACAGATACGCAGTATTTT.

This chain connects TRBV13 to TRBJ2-5; tentatively, D is TRBD2 (6 bases). Trimming removed 4 bases from V and 5 bases from J, with 11 bases in between. This CDR3 contains 13 residues. The germline V gene encodes CDR1 PRHDT and CDR2 FYEKMQ (reference sequence). The CDR3 is CASSSTSLETQYF. For the CDR3, the DNA is TGTGCCAGCAGCTCAACTAGCTTGGAGACCCAGTACTTC.